Listed here are 23 T cell receptor beta chains from one sample, sequenced in a study of cytomegalovirus exposure and HLA in healthy donors. In the PCR, 60 Vbeta and 13 Jbeta primers were used. Assay used: immunoSEQ multiplex PCR; TCRdb lists only in-frame clones, some missing. The data show 45,000 to 75,000 clones, approximately 70% seen once. Material for sequencing was PBMCs. These TCRs come from a woman aged 55-70 years in good health and CMV-seropositive.

The CDR3 DNA reads TGTGCCAGCAGTTACGGGTGGGGCAATGGCTACACCTTC. It specifies CASSYGWGNGYTF. The V gene is TRBV6-6, the J gene TRBJ1-2; a weak D match, TRBD1 (5 bases). The germline gives CDR1 MNHNY, CDR2 SVGAGI (reference sequence). This CDR3 has 13 residues. Trimming removed 2 bases from V and 6 bases from J, with 10 bases in between.

This sequence joins TRBV27 and TRBJ2-7, with D perhaps matching TRBD2 (6 bases). Germline assignment: CDR1 MNHEY and CDR2 SMNVEV (reference sequence). Trimming removed 2 bases from V and 1 base from J, with 12 bases in between. The CDR3 extends over 15 amino acids. The CDR3 sequence: CASSLMGTPSYEQYF. DNA for the CDR3: TGTGCCAGCAGTTTAATGGGGACTCCGTCCTACGAGCAGTACTTC.

V usage is TRBV10-3 and J usage is TRBJ1-1; 7 bases agree with TRBD1. This CDR3 spans 13 amino acids. CDR1 and CDR2 (germline): ENHRY, SYGVKD. The V segment lost 8 bases and the J segment 3 bases; nucleotides outside the gene matches: 6. Written as DNA, the CDR3 is TGTGCCATCCTAGGGGGCACCCACACTGAAGCTTTCTTT. Translating it yields CAILGGTHTEAFF.

V and J are TRBV2 and TRBJ1-2, with D perhaps TRBD1 (6 bases). Germline V gives CDR1 SNHLY, CDR2 FYNNEI. This CDR3 has 14 residues. The V end was cut by 8 bases, the J end by 2 bases, with 15 bases between. The CDR3 protein is CASHRAFLNYGYTF. The CDR3 nucleotides read TGTGCCAGCCACAGGGCCTTCCTAAACTATGGCTACACCTTC.

The chain uses TRBV15 and TRBJ2-2, with D unresolved. Trimming took 0 bases from V and 5 from J, leaving 4 bases between them. The CDR3 spans 13 residues. The germline V gene encodes CDR1 LNHNV and CDR2 YYDKDF (reference sequence). This CDR3 is CATSRDLTGELFF. Here the CDR3 DNA reads TGTGCCACCAGCAGAGATCTGACCGGGGAGCTGTTTTTT. The whole variable domain, remainder taken from reference TRBV15 and TRBJ2-2, is DAMVIQNPRYQVTQFGKPVTLSCSQTLNHNVMYWYQQKSSQAPKLLFHYYDKDFNNEADTPDNFQSRRPNTSFCFLDIRSPGLGDTAMYLCATSRDLTGELFFGEGSRLTVL.

This clone appeared a single time. The genes are TRBV28 and TRBJ1-5, with 7 bases matching TRBD1. The J segment lost 1 base and the V segment lost 2 bases, leaving 5 bases of the junction unmatched. The germline CDR1 and CDR2 sequences are MDHEN and SYDVKM. The CDR3 contains 16 residues. The CDR3 bases are TGTGCCAGCAGTTTACTATTGGGACAGAGCAATCAGCCCCAGCATTTT. It encodes CASSLLLGQSNQPQHF.

The chain is built from TRBV2 and TRBJ2-2; D might be TRBD2 (5 bases). Germline lookup yields CDR1 SNHLY and CDR2 FYNNEI. This CDR3 comprises 12 residues. V shed 4 bases and J shed 7 bases, with 7 bases lying between them. The CDR3 here is CASSVGGGELFF. CDR3 sequence (DNA): TGTGCCAGCAGTGTCGGAGGCGGGGAGCTGTTTTTT.

This clone came up once. The rearrangement links TRBV11-3 to TRBJ2-2; 7 positions match TRBD1. The germline V gene has CDR1 SGHNT and CDR2 YENEEA. J gave up 7 bases and V 5 bases, and 19 bases lay outside the gene matches. This CDR3 spans 18 amino acids. CDR3: CASSPSQTNRGIGGELFF. CDR3 DNA: TGTGCCAGCAGCCCAAGCCAAACTAACAGGGGAATCGGCGGGGAGCTGTTTTTT. Supplemented by reference TRBV11-3 and TRBJ2-2, the full variable domain reads EAGVVQSPRYKIIEKKQPVAFWCNPISGHNTLYWYLQNLGQGPELLIRYENEEAVDDSQLPKDRFSAERLKGVDSTLKIQPAELGDSAVYLCASSPSQTNRGIGGELFFGEGSRLTVL.

The chain couples TRBV6-5 to TRBJ1-1, with unresolved D. The CDR3 is made up of 13 amino acids. The germline V gene has CDR1 MNHEY and CDR2 SVGAGI. V was pared by 3 bases and J by 4 bases, with 9 bases between. The CDR3 bases are TGTGCCAGCAGTTATGAACCGGGCACTGAAGCTTTCTTT. Encoded protein: CASSYEPGTEAFF.

J is TRBJ1-5 and V is TRBV21-1. TRBV21-1 is flagged as a pseudogene. The CDR3 length is 16 residues. The CDR3 sequence: CASSPREDLREQPQHF. The CDR3 coding sequence is TGTGCCAGCAGCCCTAGAGAGGATCTACGCGAACAGCCCCAGCATTTT.

This rearrangement joins TRBV6-5 to TRBJ2-5; D is possibly TRBD1 (6 bases). V was clipped by 5 bases and J by 5 bases, with 18 bases between them. Germline CDR1 and CDR2: MNHEY and SVGAGI. The CDR3 is made up of 15 amino acids. CDR3: CASSPGTYGTETQYF. Written as DNA, the CDR3 is TGTGCCAGCAGTCCGGGGACATACGGGACGGAGACCCAGTACTTC.

The V gene is TRBV9, the J gene TRBJ1-2, with 7 bases fitting TRBD1. CDR3 length: 14 amino acids. With 3 bases clipped from V and 1 base from J, the junction kept 3 bases outside the gene matches. Germline-derived CDR1 and CDR2 are SGDLS and YYNGEE. CDR3 region: CASSAGDSNYGYTF. For the CDR3, the DNA is TGTGCCAGCAGCGCGGGGGACAGTAACTATGGCTACACCTTC.

This chain joins TRBV5-4 and TRBJ2-5, with unresolved D. CDR3 length equals 12 residues. The V end was cut by 0 bases, the J end by 4 bases, with 4 bases between. Looked up from germline, CDR1 is SGHNT and CDR2 is YYREEE (reference sequence). The CDR3 DNA follows: TGTGCCAGCAGCTTGGCCTCAGAGACCCAGTACTTC. Translation gives CASSLASETQYF.

This clone has just a few counts. The chain employs TRBV4-2 and TRBJ2-1, with 12 nucleotides matching TRBD2. V was clipped by 3 bases and J by 8 bases; unmatched bases: 5. Germline-derived CDR1 and CDR2 are LGHNA and YNFKEQ. The CDR3 runs 15 residues. Written as DNA, the CDR3 is TGTGCCAGCAGCCAGACTAGCGGGGGTCCGGATGAGCAGTTCTTC. It is translated as CASSQTSGGPDEQFF.

The chain joins TRBV18 to TRBJ2-7; D is unclear. V lost 3 bases, J lost 3 bases, and 6 bases lay in between. This CDR3 is 12 amino acids long. The germline V gene has CDR1 KGHSH and CDR2 LQKENI. The DNA for the CDR3 is TGTGCCAGCTCACCTGGCCACTACGAGCAGTACTTC. Its translation: CASSPGHYEQYF.

The V call is TRBV7-9, the J call TRBJ1-2, with 10 bases fitting TRBD1. The CDR3 sequence is 14 residues long. Germline V CDR1 and CDR2: SEHNR, FQNEAQ (reference sequence). The V gene end was trimmed by 3 bases and the J gene end by 7 bases; junction bases not matched to a gene: 5. DNA for the CDR3: TGTGCCAGCAGCTTGACAGGGGGCACTCGTGGCTACACCTTC. Translation: CASSLTGGTRGYTF.

The chain uses TRBV9 and TRBJ1-4; the D gene is possibly TRBD1 (6 bases). V was pared by 3 bases and J by 4 bases, with 13 bases between. The germline V gene has CDR1 SGDLS and CDR2 YYNGEE. The CDR3 loop spans 15 amino acids. In DNA form, the CDR3 reads TGTGCCAGCAGCGCTTCACAGGGATTTAATGAAAAACTGTTTTTT. It codes for CASSASQGFNEKLFF.

CDR3 DNA: TGTGCCAGCAGCCAAGTGGGCCCGCCGGATACGCAGTATTTT. This encodes CASSQVGPPDTQYF. The V gene is TRBV7-2, the J gene TRBJ2-3; no reliable D call. Germline V lookup: CDR1 SGHTA, CDR2 FQGNSA. This CDR3 spans 14 amino acids. Trimming pared 5 bases from V and 6 bases from J, leaving 15 bases between.

Concerning this clone itself: Compared with germline, one end of the junction differs, possibly owing to a read error. The rearrangement links TRBV7-9 to TRBJ1-2; D ambiguous. Germline assignment: CDR1 SEHNR and CDR2 FQNEAQ (reference sequence). CDR3 length equals 15 residues. In nucleotides, the CDR3 is TGTTCCAGCAGCTTAGGAACAGACCCTAACTATGGCTACACCTTC. Its protein is CSSSLGTDPNYGYTF.

The gene calls are TRBV29-1 and TRBJ1-2; D unclear. Germline assignment: CDR1 SQVTM and CDR2 ANQGSEA. CDR3 size: 12 residues. Trimming took 7 bases from V and 4 from J, leaving 13 bases between them. The CDR3, as DNA: TGCAGCGCGACCTCCGACATCTATGGCTACACCTTC. Its protein is CSATSDIYGYTF.

The CDR3 bases are TGTGCCAGCAGTGGGGGATGGGCCGGGACTAGCGAAACAGATACGCAGTATTTT. The encoded protein is CASSGGWAGTSETDTQYF. The chain carries TRBV28 and TRBJ2-3; 10 bases are a match to TRBD2. Germline V gene sequence: CDR1 MDHEN, CDR2 SYDVKM. This CDR3 is 18 amino acids long. V lost 5 bases to trimming and J lost 3 bases; unmatched junction nucleotides: 14.

This clone was observed a few times. This sequence joins TRBV9 and TRBJ2-3, with 10 bases aligning to TRBD2. V dropped 4 bases and J dropped 1; count of bases not matched to a gene: 6. From germline, CDR1 is SGDLS and CDR2 YYNGEE. The CDR3 totals 16 residues. CDR3 residues: CASSPGGTSGTDTQYF. CDR3 bases: TGTGCCAGCAGCCCAGGGGGGACTAGCGGCACAGATACGCAGTATTTT.

This clone was found a few times. The chain combines TRBV18 with TRBJ2-2; tentatively, D is TRBD2 (5 bases). Between the trimmed V and J ends, which lost 1 base and 1 base, there was a span of 19 bases. Germline lookup yields CDR1 KGHSH and CDR2 LQKENI. The length of the CDR3 is 19 residues. The CDR3 here is CASSPLGFRASGNTGELFF. The CDR3 DNA reads as TGTGCCAGCTCACCACTGGGATTTCGCGCGAGCGGGAACACCGGGGAGCTGTTTTTT.